This entry lists 27 T cell receptor beta chains sequenced from one sample in a study of blood T cell repertoires in COVID-19. The assay was immunoSEQ multiplex PCR, and TCRdb's table has in-frame clones only and misses some. The sample has roughly 330,000 clones; 65% to 85% are singletons. What was sequenced was peripheral blood. Source of these receptors: a woman aged 45-65 years with acute or convalescent COVID-19.

The CDR3 region is CASSLGGYQPQHF. The CDR3 nucleotides read TGTGCCAGCAGCCTGGGGGGGTATCAGCCCCAGCATTTT. The V and J genes are TRBV11-2 and TRBJ1-5; perhaps TRBD1 as D (5 bases). The CDR3 is 13 amino acids. Deletions cut 5 bases from V and 5 bases from J, with 10 bases between. CDR1 and CDR2 from the germline V gene are SGHAT and FQNNGV.

The CDR3 DNA sequence: TGTGCCAGCAGCCAGGGCGGCGGGAGGGCGTTTGAGCAGTTCTTC. Protein sequence: CASSQGGGRAFEQFF. The rearrangement joins TRBV7-2 to TRBJ2-1; 9 nucleotides agree with TRBD2. Germline-derived CDR1 and CDR2 are SGHTA and FQGNSA. Trimming removed 5 bases from V and 9 bases from J; junction bases left unmatched: 11. The CDR3 consists of 15 residues.

The chain joins TRBV10-3 to TRBJ2-1; 12 nucleotides match TRBD2. CDR1 is ENHRY and CDR2 is SYGVKD in the germline V gene. Losses at the gene ends were 6 bases for V and 8 bases for J; bases not matched to a gene: 8. The CDR3 extends over 15 amino acids. DNA for the CDR3: TGTGCCATCAGGCGACTAGCGGGAGCTAGGGATGAGCAGTTCTTC. Translating it yields CAIRRLAGARDEQFF.

The CDR3, as DNA: TGTGCCAGCAGCTCGATAATTTGGGGCGAAAGCAATCAGCCCCAGCATTTT. Translated: CASSSIIWGESNQPQHF. The chain couples TRBV7-9 to TRBJ1-5; D perhaps matches TRBD1 (5 bases). Per the germline V gene, CDR1 is SEHNR and CDR2 is FQNEAQ (reference sequence). The germline V and J ends were trimmed by 4 bases and 1 base, with 17 bases remaining between them. The CDR3 length is 17 residues. The whole variable domain, remainder taken from reference TRBV7-9 and TRBJ1-5, is DTGVSQNPRHKITKRGQNVTFRCDPISEHNRLYWYRQTLGQGPEFLTYFQNEAQLEKSRLLSDRFSAERPKGSFSTLEIQRTEQGDSAMYLCASSSIIWGESNQPQHFGDGTRLSIL.

The CDR3 DNA is TGTGCCAGCAGCTTAACGATAGGGGGTAACACCGGGGAGCTGTTTTTT. Its translation is CASSLTIGGNTGELFF. V and J are TRBV11-2 and TRBJ2-2; possibly TRBD1 for D (6 bases). Germline V gene lookup returns CDR1 SGHAT and CDR2 FQNNGV. This CDR3 region has 16 residues. V was clipped by 2 bases and J by 2 bases, with 12 bases between them. Drawing the rest from reference TRBV11-2 and TRBJ2-2, the complete variable domain is EAGVAQSPRYKIIEKRQSVAFWCNPISGHATLYWYQQILGQGPKLLIQFQNNGVVDDSQLPKDRFSAERLKGVDSTLKIQPAKLEDSAVYLCASSLTIGGNTGELFFGEGSRLTVL.

The rearrangement links TRBV9 to TRBJ2-5; the match to TRBD2 covers 7 bases. The CDR3 loop spans 18 amino acids. J gave up 4 bases and V 4 bases, and 19 bases lay outside the gene matches. Germline lookup yields CDR1 SGDLS and CDR2 YYNGEE. The CDR3 DNA reads as TGTGCCAGCAGCCGTATGAGAGCGGGATCCACCTTGGGAGAGACCCAGTACTTC. Its translation is CASSRMRAGSTLGETQYF.

CDR3 loop: CASSPPGGKYEQYF. CDR3 DNA sequence: TGTGCCAGCTCACCCCCAGGGGGAAAGTACGAGCAGTACTTC. The chain couples TRBV18 to TRBJ2-7; 7 bases line up with TRBD1. Trimming cost V 3 bases and J 4 bases; bases outside gene matches: 6. Germline values: CDR1 KGHSH, CDR2 LQKENI. The CDR3 length is 14 residues.

This clone was counted only a few times. The chain couples TRBV7-2 to TRBJ2-4; TRBD1 aligns across 7 bases. Trimming cost V 4 bases and J 0 bases; bases outside gene matches: 3. The CDR3 length is 15 residues. The V gene's germline CDR1 is SGHTA and CDR2 FQGNSA. Written as DNA, the CDR3 is TGTGCCAGCAGCTCCTACAGGGGAGCCAAAAACATTCAGTACTTC. This gives the protein CASSSYRGAKNIQYF.

This clone was recorded only once. This chain links TRBV6-5 with TRBJ1-3; D is undetermined. The CDR3 spans 16 residues. V gave up 0 bases and J gave up 4 bases, with 13 bases separating them. CDR1 MNHEY and CDR2 SVGAGI come from the germline V gene. For the CDR3, the DNA is TGTGCCAGCAGTTACTCGGTCCCTGGAGGGGGAAACACCATATATTTT. Translation gives CASSYSVPGGGNTIYF.

This clone was observed a single time. The chain carries TRBV4-1 and TRBJ1-3, with D maybe TRBD1 (6 bases). This CDR3 has 17 amino acids. Trimming pared 0 bases from V and 3 bases from J, leaving 15 bases between. Germline V gene sequence: CDR1 MGHRA, CDR2 YSYEKL. CDR3 protein: CASSQEQGRAGGNTIYF. The DNA for the CDR3 is TGCGCCAGCAGCCAAGAACAGGGCAGGGCAGGTGGAAACACCATATATTTT.

This chain links TRBV5-4 with TRBJ2-1, with 10 bases fitting TRBD2. The CDR3 runs to 17 residues. Germline assignment: CDR1 SGHNT and CDR2 YYREEE (reference sequence). Trimming removed 3 bases from V and 8 bases from J; junction bases left unmatched: 14. CDR3 nucleotide sequence: TGTGCCAGCAGCTACCCGGGTGGTAGCGGGGGGCGCGATGAGCAGTTCTTC. Encoded protein: CASSYPGGSGGRDEQFF. Complete variable domain (other parts from reference TRBV5-4 and TRBJ2-1): ETGVTQSPTHLIKTRGQQVTLRCSSQSGHNTVSWYQQALGQGPQFIFQYYREEENGRGNFPPRFSGLQFPNYSSELNVNALELDDSALYLCASSYPGGSGGRDEQFFGPGTRLTVL.

The chain couples TRBV7-9 to TRBJ1-1; weak D call: TRBD1 (5 bases). The germline CDR1 and CDR2 sequences are SEHNR and FQNEAQ (reference sequence). Trimming left V 0 bases short and J 2 bases short, with 7 bases between. The CDR3 sequence is 14 residues long. CDR3: CASSLAGHNTEAFF. The CDR3 coding sequence is TGTGCCAGCAGCTTAGCAGGACATAACACTGAAGCTTTCTTT. Filled out from reference TRBV7-9 and TRBJ1-1, the complete variable domain reads DTGVSQNPRHKITKRGQNVTFRCDPISEHNRLYWYRQTLGQGPEFLTYFQNEAQLEKSRLLSDRFSAERPKGSFSTLEIQRTEQGDSAMYLCASSLAGHNTEAFFGQGTRLTVV.

This chain joins TRBV2 and TRBJ2-7, with 8 positions matching TRBD1. Trimming took 6 bases from V and 1 from J; bases not matched to a gene: 2. The CDR3 has 13 amino acids. Per the germline V gene, CDR1 is SNHLY and CDR2 is FYNNEI. The CDR3 here is CASSRTGSYEQYV. CDR3 in DNA: TGTGCCAGCAGCCGGACAGGGTCCTACGAGCAGTACGTC.

J is TRBJ2-7 and V is TRBV29-1; 8 bases are shared with TRBD2. This CDR3 region has 14 residues. Germline assignment: CDR1 SQVTM and CDR2 ANQGSEA. V gave up 4 bases and J gave up 5 bases; unmatched junction bases: 10. The DNA of the CDR3 is TGCAGCGTTGCGGCGGGAGGCAATAGACACGAGCAGTACTTC. It codes for CSVAAGGNRHEQYF.

This chain uses TRBV5-1 with TRBJ2-2, with D possibly matching TRBD1 (6 bases). The germline V gene encodes CDR1 SGHRS and CDR2 YFSETQ. The V gene lost 3 bases and the J gene lost 2 bases, with 20 bases spanning the gap. This CDR3 is built from 18 residues. Here the CDR3 DNA reads TGCGCCAGCAGCTGGCGGACAGCGGACTCAAATAACACCGGGGAGCTGTTTTTT. Its protein is CASSWRTADSNNTGELFF. Full variable domain (remainder filled in from reference TRBV5-1 and TRBJ2-2): KAGVTQTPRYLIKTRGQQVTLSCSPISGHRSVSWYQQTPGQGLQFLFEYFSETQRNKGNFPGRFSGRQFSNSRSEMNVSTLELGDSALYLCASSWRTADSNNTGELFFGEGSRLTVL.

This chain links TRBV9 with TRBJ1-1; 9 bases are a match to TRBD1. The CDR3 consists of 16 residues. Per germline, CDR1 SGDLS and CDR2 YYNGEE. V gave up 0 bases and J gave up 10 bases; unmatched junction bases: 13. The CDR3 sequence: CASSVELGGQGNGAFF. The CDR3 nucleotides are TGTGCCAGCAGCGTAGAGTTGGGCGGACAGGGGAATGGAGCTTTCTTT.

This sequence joins TRBV2 and TRBJ1-6, with D hard to call. V was trimmed by 6 bases and J by 9 bases, leaving 6 bases between them. The CDR3 covers 11 residues. Germline V gene sequence: CDR1 SNHLY, CDR2 FYNNEI. The CDR3 here is CASSASSPLHF. The CDR3 DNA reads TGTGCCAGCAGCGCGAGTTCACCCCTCCACTTT.

This clone was picked up one time. This chain links TRBV5-8 with TRBJ1-2, with unresolved D. CDR1 and CDR2 (germline): SGHTS, YDEGEE. V was trimmed by 4 bases and J by 8 bases, leaving 18 bases between them. The CDR3 is made up of 14 amino acids. The CDR3: CASSQTPSYGGYTF. The CDR3 DNA is TGTGCCAGCAGCCAGACACCTTCCTATGGCGGCTACACCTTC.

This chain uses TRBV12-3 or TRBV12-4 with TRBJ1-1; D is undetermined. The CDR3 length is 13 residues. Trimming took 3 bases from V and 3 from J, leaving 8 bases between them. The CDR3 sequence: CASSFGEYTEAFF. The CDR3 DNA reads TGTGCCAGCAGTTTTGGTGAGTACACTGAAGCTTTCTTT.

This chain connects TRBV11-2 to TRBJ1-4; TRBD1 aligns across 9 bases. The CDR3 covers 16 residues. CDR1 SGHAT and CDR2 FQNNGV come from the germline V gene. J was trimmed by 7 bases and V by 4 bases; bases with no gene match: 10. The CDR3 DNA reads TGTGCCAGCAGCTACATCCCGGGACAGGGAAGTGAAAAACTGTTTTTT. Amino acids: CASSYIPGQGSEKLFF.

The gene calls are TRBV11-2 and TRBJ1-1; TRBD1 aligns across 8 bases. The V and J ends lost 3 bases and 3 bases, in that order; junction bases with no gene match: 3. Germline CDR1 is SGHAT and CDR2 is FQNNGV. This CDR3 is 14 amino acids long. The CDR3, as DNA: TGTGCCAGCAGCTTGACAGGGGTTGACACTGAAGCTTTCTTT. This gives the protein CASSLTGVDTEAFF.

J is TRBJ1-1 and V is TRBV5-1, with a weak D call TRBD1 (6 bases). Germline-derived CDR1 and CDR2 are SGHRS and YFSETQ. The CDR3 runs 15 residues. Between the trimmed V and J ends, which lost 0 bases and 2 bases, there was a span of 11 bases. CDR3 sequence: CASSLAAGANTEAFF. CDR3 coding DNA: TGCGCCAGCAGCTTGGCCGCGGGGGCTAACACTGAAGCTTTCTTT.

J is TRBJ1-1 and V is TRBV9; perhaps TRBD1 as D (6 bases). V was shortened by 3 bases and J by 0 bases, with 15 bases between the two germline ends. Germline values: CDR1 SGDLS, CDR2 YYNGEE. This CDR3 is built from 16 residues. The CDR3 coding sequence is TGTGCCAGCAGCGGAGGGGGGGCAGGGATGAACACTGAAGCTTTCTTT. Protein sequence: CASSGGGAGMNTEAFF.

The rearrangement uses TRBV9 and TRBJ2-5, with a possible D match to TRBD2 (6 bases). There are 12 residues in the CDR3. Trimming cost V 8 bases and J 5 bases, with 13 bases left between them. Germline CDR1 is SGDLS and CDR2 is YYNGEE. As DNA, the CDR3 is TGTGCCAGTGGATGGGGGGAGGAGACCCAGTACTTC. Translation: CASGWGEETQYF.

V gene TRBV11-2 combines with J gene TRBJ1-3, with a tentative D call TRBD1 (5 bases). Germline CDR1 is SGHAT and CDR2 is FQNNGV. CDR3 length equals 13 residues. The CDR3, as DNA: TGTGCGGGCAGCTGGGGCTTTGGAAACACCATATATTTT. Translated: CAGSWGFGNTIYF.

The rearrangement links TRBV6-6 to TRBJ2-1, with 16 bases matching TRBD2. The CDR3 loop spans 15 amino acids. V lost 6 bases and J lost 10; bases outside the gene matches: 6. The V gene's germline CDR1 is MNHNY and CDR2 SVGAGI (reference sequence). Here the CDR3 reads CASSRGLAGGQEQFF. CDR3 nucleotide sequence: TGTGCCAGCAGCCGGGGACTAGCGGGGGGGCAAGAGCAGTTCTTC.

The genes are TRBV2 and TRBJ2-5, with 7 bases that match TRBD2. Germline CDR1 and CDR2: SNHLY and FYNNEI. The V and J ends lost 6 bases and 5 bases, in that order; junction bases with no gene match: 3. CDR3 length: 12 residues. The CDR3 loop reads CASRDGGETQYF. CDR3 nucleotides: TGTGCCAGCAGGGACGGGGGGGAGACCCAGTACTTC.